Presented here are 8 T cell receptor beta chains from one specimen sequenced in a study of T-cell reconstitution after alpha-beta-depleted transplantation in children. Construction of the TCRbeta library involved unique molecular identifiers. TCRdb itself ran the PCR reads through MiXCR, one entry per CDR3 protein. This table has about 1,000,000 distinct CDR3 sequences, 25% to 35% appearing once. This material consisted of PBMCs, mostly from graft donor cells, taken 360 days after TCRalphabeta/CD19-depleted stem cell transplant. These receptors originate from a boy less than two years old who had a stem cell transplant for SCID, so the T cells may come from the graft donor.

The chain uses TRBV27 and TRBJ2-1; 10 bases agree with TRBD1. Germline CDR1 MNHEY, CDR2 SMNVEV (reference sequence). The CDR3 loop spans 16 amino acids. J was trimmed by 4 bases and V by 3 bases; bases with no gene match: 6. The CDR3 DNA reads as TGTGCCAGCAGTTTGTGGTCGGGACAGGGGTACAATGAGCAGTTCTTC. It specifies CASSLWSGQGYNEQFF.

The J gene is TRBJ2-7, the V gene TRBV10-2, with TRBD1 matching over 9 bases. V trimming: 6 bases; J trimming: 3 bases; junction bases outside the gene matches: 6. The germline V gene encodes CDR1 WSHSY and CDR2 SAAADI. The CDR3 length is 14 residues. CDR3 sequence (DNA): TGCGCCAGCAGGGCCGGGACAGGGATCTACGAGCAGTACTTC. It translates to CASRAGTGIYEQYF.

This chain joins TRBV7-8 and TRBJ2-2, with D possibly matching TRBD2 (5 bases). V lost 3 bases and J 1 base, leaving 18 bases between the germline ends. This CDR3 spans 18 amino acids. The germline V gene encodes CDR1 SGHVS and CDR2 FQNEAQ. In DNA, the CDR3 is TGTGCCAGCAGCTTCCTAGCTACCGTGAGCTGGAACACCGGGGAGCTGTTTTTT. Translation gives CASSFLATVSWNTGELFF.

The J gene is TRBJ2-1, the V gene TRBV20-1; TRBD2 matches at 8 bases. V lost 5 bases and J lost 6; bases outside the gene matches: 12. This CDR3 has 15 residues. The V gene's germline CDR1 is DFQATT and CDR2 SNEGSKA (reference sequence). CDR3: CSARIAGQALNEQFF. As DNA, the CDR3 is TGCAGTGCTCGGATAGCGGGGCAGGCCCTCAATGAGCAGTTCTTC.

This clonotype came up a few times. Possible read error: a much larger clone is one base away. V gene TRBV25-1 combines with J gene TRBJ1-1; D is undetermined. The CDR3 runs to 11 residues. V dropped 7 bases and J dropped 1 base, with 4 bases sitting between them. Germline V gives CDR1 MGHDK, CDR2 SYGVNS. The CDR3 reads CASKGNTEAFF. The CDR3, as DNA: TGTGCCAGCAAGGGGAACACTGAAGCTTTCTTT.

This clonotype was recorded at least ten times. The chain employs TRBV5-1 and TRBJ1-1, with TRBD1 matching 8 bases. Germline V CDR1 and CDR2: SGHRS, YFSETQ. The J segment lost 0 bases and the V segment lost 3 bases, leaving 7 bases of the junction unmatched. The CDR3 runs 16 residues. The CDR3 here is CASSWGDRLMNTEAFF. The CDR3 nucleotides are TGCGCCAGCAGCTGGGGGGACAGGCTTATGAACACTGAAGCTTTCTTT.

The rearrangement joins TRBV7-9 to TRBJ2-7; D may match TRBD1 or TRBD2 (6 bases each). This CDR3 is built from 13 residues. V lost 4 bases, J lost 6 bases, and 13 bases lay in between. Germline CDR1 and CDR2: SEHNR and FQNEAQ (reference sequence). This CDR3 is CASSWPRGVEQYF. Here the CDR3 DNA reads TGTGCCAGCAGCTGGCCTAGGGGGGTCGAGCAGTACTTC.

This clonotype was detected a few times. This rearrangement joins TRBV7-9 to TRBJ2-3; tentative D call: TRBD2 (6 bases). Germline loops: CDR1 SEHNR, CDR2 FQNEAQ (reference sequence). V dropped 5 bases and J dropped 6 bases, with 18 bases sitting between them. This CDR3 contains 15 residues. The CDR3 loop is CASSPGTRLGDTQYF. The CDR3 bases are TGTGCCAGCAGCCCCGGGACTCGCCTCGGGGATACGCAGTATTTT. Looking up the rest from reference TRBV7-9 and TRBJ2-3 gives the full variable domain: DTGVSQNPRHKITKRGQNVTFRCDPISEHNRLYWYRQTLGQGPEFLTYFQNEAQLEKSRLLSDRFSAERPKGSFSTLEIQRTEQGDSAMYLCASSPGTRLGDTQYFGPGTRLTVL.